By share, the clone carrying this T cell receptor (beta chain) counts as medium-sized (0.01 to 0.1%). The antigen is unknown. Assay used: immunoSEQ multiplex PCR; TCRdb lists only in-frame clones, some missing. The sample shows approximately 41,000 clones, around four fifths of them seen only once. This sample was taken from a study of PD-L1 blockade in urothelial cancer. Turning to the study itself: Patients with male sex and bladder-origin urothelial cancer accounted for about nine tenths of the roughly 29 enrolled. Prior regimens of chemotherapy numbered 0 to 3 per patient.

Time point: pretreatment peripheral blood. Sample numbers ranged from 1 to 8 per patient, encompassing pretreatment and on-treatment collections. Study-wide results and caveats: Below-median TCR clonality that was measured in pretreatment blood predicted better survival.

This clonotype was obtained from a man older than 75 with urothelial cancer. The sequencing used PBMCs, collected around atezolizumab (anti-PD-L1) treatment.

The CDR3 nucleotides read TGCGCCAGCAGCTTGGAATGGGCACCGGGAGGCTCCTACGAGCAGTACTTC. Its protein is CASSLEWAPGGSYEQYF. The chain links TRBV5-1 to TRBJ2-7; 7 bases are shared with TRBD2. Per germline, CDR1 SGHRS and CDR2 YFSETQ. V lost 0 bases to trimming and J lost 0 bases; unmatched junction nucleotides: 9. The CDR3 contains 17 residues. Full variable domain (missing parts from reference TRBV5-1 and TRBJ2-7): KAGVTQTPRYLIKTRGQQVTLSCSPISGHRSVSWYQQTPGQGLQFLFEYFSETQRNKGNFPGRFSGRQFSNSRSEMNVSTLELGDSALYLCASSLEWAPGGSYEQYFGPGTRLTVT.